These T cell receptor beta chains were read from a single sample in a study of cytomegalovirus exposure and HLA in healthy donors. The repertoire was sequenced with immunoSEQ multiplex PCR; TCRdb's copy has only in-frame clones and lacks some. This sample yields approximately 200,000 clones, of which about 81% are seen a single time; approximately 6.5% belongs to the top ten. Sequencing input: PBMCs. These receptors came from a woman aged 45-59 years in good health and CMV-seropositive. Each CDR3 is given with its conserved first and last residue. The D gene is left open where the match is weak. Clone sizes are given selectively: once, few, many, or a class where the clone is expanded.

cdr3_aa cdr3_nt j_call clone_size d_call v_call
CASSNTRNRETQYF TGTGCCAGCAGTAACACAAGGAACAGAGAGACCCAGTACTTC TRBJ2-5 . . TRBV28
CASSGPTGTSGEGEQFF TGCGCCAGCAGTGGGCCCACCGGGACTAGCGGGGAGGGTGAGCAGTTCTTC TRBJ2-1 few TRBD2 TRBV10-2
CASSPPGQGVYGYTF TGTGCCAGCTCACCACCCGGACAGGGCGTCTATGGCTACACCTTC TRBJ1-2 once TRBD1 TRBV18
CASSERIARPQHF TGTGCCAGCAGTGAAAGGATAGCCCGACCCCAGCATTTT TRBJ1-5 . . TRBV6-1
CASSLSSYNEQFF TGTGCCAGCAGCCTCTCCTCCTACAATGAGCAGTTCTTC TRBJ2-1 . . TRBV7-8
CASSPGSGGYNEQFF TGTGCCAGCTCCCCAGGGAGCGGGGGGTACAATGAGCAGTTCTTC TRBJ2-1 . TRBD2 TRBV11-3
CASSLGLNTEAFF TGTGCCAGCAGTTTGGGCTTGAACACTGAAGCTTTCTTT TRBJ1-1 . . TRBV28
CASSVVAGGGTDTQYF TGTGCCAGCAGCGTAGTAGCGGGGGGCGGGACAGATACGCAGTATTTT TRBJ2-3 . TRBD2 TRBV9
CASSPRPVSNEQFF TGTGCCAGCAGCCCGCGCCCGGTTAGCAATGAGCAGTTCTTC TRBJ2-1 . . TRBV9
CAIRRQGLNTEAFF TGTGCCATCAGAAGACAGGGGTTGAACACTGAAGCTTTCTTT TRBJ1-1 . TRBD1 TRBV10-3
CASSSGQGFYGYTF TGTGCCAGCAGTTCAGGACAGGGGTTCTATGGCTACACCTTC TRBJ1-2 once TRBD1 TRBV28
CASSEMSGLREKLFF TGTGCCAGCAGTGAAATGTCAGGGTTACGTGAAAAACTGTTTTTT TRBJ1-4 . . TRBV6-1
CASSELGTATDQPQHF TGTGCCAGCAGTGAACTTGGGACAGCTACCGATCAGCCCCAGCATTTT TRBJ1-5 few TRBD1 TRBV2
CASSDRGTYNEQFF TGTGCCAGCAGCGACAGGGGAACCTACAATGAGCAGTTCTTC TRBJ2-1 . TRBD1 TRBV13
CASSARDRVPYNEQFF TGTGCCAGCAGTGCCCGGGACAGGGTCCCTTACAATGAGCAGTTCTTC TRBJ2-1 few TRBD1 TRBV28
CASTRRDRETNEKLFF TGTGCCAGCACCCGAAGGGACAGGGAAACTAATGAAAAACTGTTTTTT TRBJ1-4 few TRBD1 TRBV6-4
CASDGVDTEAFF TGTGCCAGTGACGGGGTAGACACTGAAGCTTTCTTT TRBJ1-1 . . TRBV28
CASSFTPTRDQETQYF TGTGCCAGCTCATTCACCCCGACTAGGGACCAAGAGACCCAGTACTTC TRBJ2-5 few . TRBV18
CASKAGGPDETQYF TGTGCCAGCAAAGCGGGAGGGCCTGACGAGACCCAGTACTTC TRBJ2-5 . TRBD2 TRBV6-5
CASSLALGGGNTGELFF TGTGCCAGCAGCTTAGCGCTCGGGGGAGGGAACACCGGGGAGCTGTTTTTT TRBJ2-2 . . TRBV7-2
CSVPDYRGGRASYEQYF TGCAGCGTCCCGGACTATAGGGGCGGGAGGGCCTCCTACGAGCAGTACTTC TRBJ2-7 once TRBD2 TRBV29-1
CASSKEPNTGELFF TGTGCCAGCAGCAAAGAGCCCAACACCGGGGAGCTGTTTTTT TRBJ2-2 few . TRBV5-4
CASSLPGGMYNEQFF TGTGCCAGCAGCCTCCCCGGGGGGATGTACAATGAGCAGTTCTTC TRBJ2-1 . TRBD2 TRBV13